These 27 T cell receptor beta chains share one sample of origin, sequenced in a study of tumour-infiltrating T cells in Burkitt lymphoma. Sequencing used immunoSEQ multiplex PCR; TCRdb keeps in-frame clones, though not all of them. The table records 2,500 to 3,000 clones, about 77% of them present only once. The sequencing input was tumor tissue. Receptors originate from a human donor with diffuse large B-cell lymphoma.

Points on this clone: The junction differs from germline at one of its ends, possibly a read error. V and J are TRBV5-1 and TRBJ1-1, with D perhaps TRBD1 (6 bases). The CDR3 sequence is 15 residues long. Germline CDR1 reads SGHRS; CDR2 reads YFSETQ. The CDR3 bases are TGCGCCAGCAGCCTTGGCAATAGGGGGAACATTGAAGCTTTCTTT. Its protein is CASSLGNRGNIEAFF. Complete variable domain (other parts from reference TRBV5-1 and TRBJ1-1): KAGVTQTPRYLIKTRGQQVTLSCSPISGHRSVSWYQQTPGQGLQFLFEYFSETQRNKGNFPGRFSGRQFSNSRSEMNVSTLELGDSALYLCASSLGNRGNIEAFFGQGTRLTVV.

The chain recombines TRBV7-9 with TRBJ1-2; D is unresolved. The germline V gene encodes CDR1 SEHNR and CDR2 FQNEAQ (reference sequence). The CDR3 is 11 amino acids. V was trimmed by 5 bases and J by 8 bases, leaving 9 bases between them. In nucleotides, the CDR3 is TGTGCCAGCAGCCTGAATATCGGCTACACCTTC. It translates to CASSLNIGYTF.

This chain uses TRBV19 with TRBJ2-6, with D unresolved. Germline V gene lookup returns CDR1 LNHDA and CDR2 SQIVND (reference sequence). This CDR3 has 12 residues. Deletions cut 7 bases from V and 0 bases from J, with 1 base between. CDR3: CASISGANVLTF. As DNA, the CDR3 is TGTGCCAGTATCTCTGGGGCCAACGTCCTGACTTTC.

The V and J genes are TRBV6-5 and TRBJ1-4, with 9 bases fitting TRBD1. CDR3 length: 15 amino acids. In germline, CDR1 is MNHEY, CDR2 SVGAGI. V gave up 4 bases and J gave up 7 bases; unmatched junction bases: 7. The CDR3 DNA reads TGTGCCAGCAGTTCTCCGGGACAGGGTCTTGAAAAACTGTTTTTT. Its translation: CASSSPGQGLEKLFF.

The chain has TRBV15 and TRBJ1-2; no definite D call. Germline CDR1 reads LNHNV; CDR2 reads YYDKDF (reference sequence). Trimming removed 0 bases at V and 6 bases at J, with 14 bases between. CDR3 length: 15 residues. CDR3 residues: CATSREEGLRDGYTF. The CDR3 DNA sequence: TGTGCCACCAGCAGAGAAGAGGGATTACGTGATGGCTACACCTTC.

The V call is TRBV5-8, the J call TRBJ1-2; D gene ambiguous. In germline, CDR1 is SGHTS, CDR2 YDEGEE. Trimming pared 0 bases from V and 7 bases from J, leaving 16 bases between. The CDR3 is made up of 15 amino acids. CDR3 DNA: TGTGCCAGCAGCTTGGACGGATCCCCCCGCTCTGGCTACACCTTC. This gives the protein CASSLDGSPRSGYTF.

V gene TRBV25-1 combines with J gene TRBJ2-3; D is uncertain. Germline V lookup: CDR1 MGHDK, CDR2 SYGVNS. Trimming took off 3 bases at V and 3 bases at J, with 10 bases between the two ends. The CDR3 loop spans 14 amino acids. The CDR3 DNA follows: TGTGCCAGCAGTGATCCCTGGAAGACAGATACGCAGTATTTT. Protein product: CASSDPWKTDTQYF.

J is TRBJ2-7 and V is TRBV6-1; maybe TRBD2 (5 bases). Germline V gene data show CDR1 as MNHNS and CDR2 as SASEGT. Trimming removed 10 bases from V and 4 bases from J, with 11 bases in between. The CDR3 runs to 11 residues. The CDR3 here is CATSGFYEQYF. The CDR3 nucleotides are TGTGCCACTTCGGGGTTTTACGAGCAGTACTTC.

The genes are TRBV19 and TRBJ2-5; no clear D. V was shortened by 7 bases and J by 0 bases, with 3 bases between the two germline ends. Germline V lookup: CDR1 LNHDA, CDR2 SQIVND (reference sequence). This CDR3 region has 11 residues. The CDR3, as DNA: TGTGCCAGTACAGACCAAGAGACCCAGTACTTC. This encodes CASTDQETQYF.

This chain uses TRBV7-6 with TRBJ2-1; D is perhaps TRBD2 (6 bases). The V end was cut by 6 bases, the J end by 8 bases, with 8 bases between. The CDR3 extends over 11 amino acids. CDR1 and CDR2 from the germline V gene are SGHVS and FNYEAQ. CDR3 protein: CASSQRDEQFF. The CDR3 DNA is TGTGCCAGCAGTCAGCGGGATGAGCAGTTCTTC.

The chain links TRBV27 to TRBJ2-7; D tentatively fits TRBD1 or TRBD2 (5 bases each). V lost 0 bases, J lost 2 bases, and 11 bases lay in between. Germline CDR1 reads MNHEY; CDR2 reads SMNVEV (reference sequence). CDR3 size: 15 residues. The CDR3 DNA is TGTGCCAGCAGTTTATCTGTGGGACGTACCTACGAGCAGTACTTC. Amino acid sequence: CASSLSVGRTYEQYF.

The chain links TRBV5-4 to TRBJ2-3; D gene uncertain. CDR1 and CDR2 from the germline V gene are SGHNT and YYREEE (reference sequence). V lost 4 bases, J lost 3 bases, and 12 bases lay in between. The CDR3 has 14 amino acids. This chain's CDR3 is CASSPTPSTDTQYF. CDR3 in DNA: TGTGCCAGCAGCCCGACCCCCTCTACAGATACGCAGTATTTT.

The chain is built from TRBV6-5 and TRBJ2-1; TRBD1 matches 7 bases. V lost 3 bases and J lost 9; bases outside the gene matches: 8. The CDR3 consists of 14 residues. In germline, CDR1 is MNHEY, CDR2 SVGAGI. In DNA, the CDR3 is TGTGCCAGCAGTTATTCTACAGGGGCGGTTGAGCAGTTCTTC. Protein sequence: CASSYSTGAVEQFF.

The chain couples TRBV2 to TRBJ2-1, with TRBD2 as a possible D gene (7 bases). The V and J ends lost 7 bases and 4 bases respectively, with 14 bases between them. CDR3 length equals 14 residues. Germline values: CDR1 SNHLY, CDR2 FYNNEI. This chain's CDR3 is CASNRGGPYNEQFF. CDR3 in DNA: TGTGCCAGCAACCGCGGGGGCCCGTACAATGAGCAGTTCTTC. Full variable domain (missing parts from reference TRBV2 and TRBJ2-1): EPEVTQTPSHQVTQMGQEVILRCVPISNHLYFYWYRQILGQKVEFLVSFYNNEISEKSEIFDDQFSVERPDGSNFTLKIRSTKLEDSAMYFCASNRGGPYNEQFFGPGTRLTVL.

This clone was seen a single time. This chain connects TRBV10-3 to TRBJ2-2; 12 bases are a match to TRBD1. J gave up 2 bases and V 10 bases, and 5 bases lay outside the gene matches. This CDR3 spans 15 amino acids. Germline CDR1 reads ENHRY; CDR2 reads SYGVKD. DNA of the CDR3: TGTGCCACCCTAGGGACAGGGGGCAACACCGGGGAGCTGTTTTTT. Translating gives CATLGTGGNTGELFF.

The V call is TRBV10-3, the J call TRBJ2-2, with D possibly called TRBD1 or TRBD2 (6 bases each). This CDR3 comprises 13 residues. Germline-derived CDR1 and CDR2 are ENHRY and SYGVKD. V was cut by 7 bases and J by 5 bases, with 11 bases left in between. CDR3 nucleotides: TGTGCCATCACGGGGGCCGGTACCGGGGAGCTGTTTTTT. Its translation: CAITGAGTGELFF.

This chain uses TRBV6-4 with TRBJ2-3, with 8 bases aligning to TRBD2. The CDR3 has 16 residues. Germline V lookup: CDR1 MRHNA, CDR2 SNTAGT. The V segment lost 3 bases and the J segment 0 bases; nucleotides outside the gene matches: 5. The CDR3 loop reads CASSEWAGGSTDTQYF. DNA of the CDR3: TGTGCCAGCAGTGAATGGGCGGGGGGCAGCACAGATACGCAGTATTTT.

In this sample, this clone turned up once. The CDR3 coding sequence is TGCAGCGTTACTAGGCACACCGGGGAGCTGTTTTTT. This codes for CSVTRHTGELFF. This chain joins TRBV29-1 and TRBJ2-2; tentatively, D is TRBD2 (5 bases). The CDR3 sequence is 12 residues long. V lost 5 bases and J 3 bases, leaving 7 bases between the germline ends. Per the germline V gene, CDR1 is SQVTM and CDR2 is ANQGSEA.

This chain connects TRBV5-4 to TRBJ2-5; 8 nucleotides match TRBD1. Germline trimming cut 5 bases from V and 4 bases from J; bases unmatched to any gene: 10. Per the germline V gene, CDR1 is SGHNT and CDR2 is YYREEE (reference sequence). The CDR3 has 15 residues. The CDR3 protein is CASRADRDLRETQYF. CDR3 nucleotide sequence: TGTGCCAGCAGAGCGGACAGGGACCTCAGAGAGACCCAGTACTTC. Complete variable domain (other parts from reference TRBV5-4 and TRBJ2-5): ETGVTQSPTHLIKTRGQQVTLRCSSQSGHNTVSWYQQALGQGPQFIFQYYREEENGRGNFPPRFSGLQFPNYSSELNVNALELDDSALYLCASRADRDLRETQYFGPGTRLLVL.

This clone was detected only once. V usage is TRBV7-3 and J usage is TRBJ2-7, with 9 bases aligning to TRBD2. V shed 5 bases, J shed 4 bases, and the junction held 9 bases outside the gene matches. Germline V gene lookup returns CDR1 SGHTA and CDR2 FQGTGA. The CDR3 contains 15 residues. CDR3 sequence: CASSPNSGSLYEQYF. CDR3 nucleotides: TGTGCCAGCAGCCCCAATAGCGGGAGTCTATACGAGCAGTACTTC.

The rearrangement joins TRBV27 to TRBJ1-2, with D perhaps TRBD1 (6 bases). Germline-derived CDR1 and CDR2 are MNHEY and SMNVEV (reference sequence). The germline V and J ends were trimmed by 6 bases and 8 bases, with 16 bases remaining between them. The CDR3 has 13 amino acids. CDR3 protein: CASSDLRGDGYTF. CDR3 in DNA: TGTGCCAGCAGCGACCTAAGGGGGGACGGCTACACCTTC.

The V gene is TRBV20-1, the J gene TRBJ1-1; D gene uncertain. CDR3 size: 11 residues. With 1 base removed from V and 8 bases from J, the gap between germline ends came to 8 bases. Per germline, CDR1 DFQATT and CDR2 SNEGSKA (reference sequence). The DNA for the CDR3 is TGCAGTGCTAGAGGCTTCAGGGAAGCTTTCTTT. Translating gives CSARGFREAFF.

V is TRBV6-1 and J is TRBJ2-3; D not certain. CDR3 length: 14 amino acids. Deletions cut 4 bases from V and 4 bases from J, with 12 bases between. In germline, CDR1 is MNHNS, CDR2 SASEGT. The CDR3 sequence is CASSALPGPDTQYF. The CDR3 DNA is TGTGCCAGCAGTGCCCTGCCCGGGCCAGATACGCAGTATTTT.

The V call is TRBV18, the J call TRBJ1-6; D is possibly TRBD1 (6 bases). The V and J ends lost 3 bases and 7 bases respectively, with 10 bases between them. The CDR3 sequence is 14 residues long. Germline values: CDR1 KGHSH, CDR2 LQKENI. The CDR3 DNA is TGTGCCAGCTCACCGGGGCAGGGGAATTCACCCCTCCACTTT. This translates into CASSPGQGNSPLHF.

The CDR3 reads CSVPSERTYNEQFF. As DNA, the CDR3 is TGCAGCGTTCCTTCCGAGAGGACCTACAATGAGCAGTTCTTC. The chain joins TRBV29-1 to TRBJ2-1; D is unclear. This CDR3 is 14 amino acids long. In germline, CDR1 is SQVTM, CDR2 ANQGSEA. With 5 bases removed from V and 2 bases from J, the gap between germline ends came to 13 bases.

The V and J genes are TRBV10-3 and TRBJ1-2; 8 positions agree with TRBD1. Germline V gives CDR1 ENHRY, CDR2 SYGVKD. Unmatched junction bases numbered 9, after V lost 2 bases and J lost 7 bases. The CDR3 length is 15 residues. The CDR3 sequence: CAISEDRGKEGGYTF. CDR3 coding DNA: TGTGCCATCAGTGAGGACAGGGGTAAGGAAGGTGGCTACACCTTC.

V usage is TRBV7-6 and J usage is TRBJ2-2; D remains ambiguous. Germline assignment: CDR1 SGHVS and CDR2 FNYEAQ. V was trimmed by 11 bases and J by 4 bases, leaving 8 bases between them. The CDR3 sequence is 11 residues long. This CDR3 is CASKATGELFF. DNA of the CDR3: TGTGCCTCCAAAGCCACCGGGGAGCTGTTTTTT.